This entry is about one T cell receptor beta chain. The same CDR3 also results from other DNA sequences found in this sample. Using immunoSEQ multiplex PCR, the repertoire was profiled, and TCRdb retains in-frame clones only, with some absent. The sample records some 1 million clones, about 75% being singletons. The data derive from a study of shared clonotypes between healthy human individuals. The source of this sequence is a man younger than 35 in good health. Sequenced: memory CD4+ T cells sorted from blood. Subset noted: CD45RA-negative fraction.

CDR3 in amino acids: CASSYSRGQNTEAFF. The CDR3 bases are TGTGCCAGCAGTTACTCGCGAGGACAGAACACTGAAGCTTTCTTT. The rearrangement links TRBV6-5 to TRBJ1-1, with D perhaps matching TRBD1 (5 bases). The ends were cut back, 0 bases at V and 1 base at J, with 9 bases in the middle. The CDR3 spans 15 residues. CDR1 and CDR2 from the germline V gene are MNHEY and SVGAGI.